This section outlines one T cell receptor (beta chain) sequence together with its context. The antigen remains undetermined. These data originate in a study of T cell responses to AZD1222 COVID-19 vaccine. Whole-study findings and limits: Per reports, nearly half of all spike-specific TCRs target regions that are unmutated in variants.

Sequencing was performed with immunoSEQ multiplex PCR; in TCRdb, only in-frame clones are kept and a portion is missing. The sample shows under 95,000 clones, roughly nine tenths of them seen only once. The receptor's source is an adult in good health. The input for sequencing was peripheral blood, taken on day 0 of AZD1222 vaccination.

The CDR3 DNA is TGTGCCAGCAATCGGGGGGGCCGGGATACGCAGTATTTT. Encoded protein: CASNRGGRDTQYF. The chain employs TRBV25-1 and TRBJ2-3, with 8 bases matching TRBD2. Per the germline V gene, CDR1 is MGHDK and CDR2 is SYGVNS. There are 13 residues in the CDR3. The V segment lost 7 bases and the J segment 6 bases; nucleotides outside the gene matches: 6. Combining the CDR3 with reference TRBV25-1 and TRBJ2-3 gives the whole variable domain EADIYQTPRYLVIGTGKKITLECSQTMGHDKMYWYQQDPGMELHLIHYSYGVNSTEKGDLSSESTVSRIRTEHFPLTLESARPSHTSQYLCASNRGGRDTQYFGPGTRLTVL.